The sequence of this TCR beta chain was determined in a study of blood T cell repertoires in COVID-19. V dropped 4 bases and J dropped 3 bases, with 10 bases sitting between them. Per germline, CDR1 LNHDA and CDR2 SQIVND (reference sequence). This CDR3 has 13 residues. Here immunoSEQ multiplex PCR was the method, and the copy in TCRdb shows in-frame clones only, minus some. There are around 300,000 clones in the sample; around nine tenths occur only once, and under 2.5% lies in the top ten. This chain links TRBV19 with TRBJ2-7, with D maybe TRBD1 (5 bases). The TCR sequence derives from a man aged 45-60 years with acute or convalescent COVID-19. Specimen: peripheral blood. The CDR3 DNA follows: TGTGCCAGTAGTAAAGGACAAGTCTACGAGCAGTACTTC. Amino acids: CASSKGQVYEQYF.